Reported below is one T cell receptor (beta chain). Its antigen is currently unknown. These data are taken from a study of long-term antiretroviral therapy in people with HIV. Study observations and caveats: Pre-ART clonal expansion yielded clones that dominated the repertoire at all time points.

A v3.0 immunoSEQ assay was performed at survey level. Data came from immunoSEQ multiplex PCR; TCRdb stores just in-frame clones and leaves some out. The data contain about 14,000 clones, about 79% of them singletons. This sequence originates from a man aged 30 to 45 with HIV. Sequencing was performed on unsorted PBMCs, taken 0.4 years after starting antiretroviral therapy.

In nucleotides, the CDR3 is TGTGCCAGCAGTTTACGACAGGGGTACTATGGCTACACCTTC. Translation gives CASSLRQGYYGYTF. The chain employs TRBV27 and TRBJ1-2; TRBD1 aligns across 8 bases. V lost 2 bases, J lost 3 bases, and 2 bases stayed unmatched. The CDR3 is 14 amino acids. Germline lookup yields CDR1 MNHEY and CDR2 SMNVEV (reference sequence).